This T cell receptor (beta chain) was recorded in a study of T cells in women clearing cervical HPV infection (dated by TCRdb to 2017 to 2018). Turning to the overall study: Cases were about two dozen women with histologically confirmed HPV16-related CIN3 or worse, including 2 invasive cancers. Cases had a median age of almost 35 years compared with approximately 41 for controls, and baseline characteristics showed no significant differences between the groups. Since HLA typing was available for only a few women, HLA type could not be ruled out as a confounder. Quality controls consisted of five blinded duplicates per group, for a total of approximately 60 samples made up of about 50 participants and about 10 replicates. For cases, the median interval between lesion detection and blood sampling was more than 130 days, with an interquartile range of about 85 to 210 days. The exploratory proof-of-principle case-control study was nested within the Guanacaste HPV Natural History Study in Costa Rica and compared TCR repertoires across cervical HPV16 outcomes. Cases and controls were matched on year of sample collection and on age within five years. The parent cohort enrolled about 9,700 women aged 18 or older in Guanacaste, Costa Rica, in about 1993 to 1994 and followed the women for around seven years. Case blood was taken at the visit when the lesion was first identified, whereas control blood was taken when infection was no longer detected. The 20 to 25 controls were women who cleared a single incident HPV16 infection within 12 months without developing precancer or cancer. Paper-wide results and their limitations: Whether associations preceded infection or resulted from infection could not be shown with the cross-sectional design, and effector/memory subsets and HPV-specific T cells were not isolated. Lower TRBV6-7 relative abundance was observed in cases than in controls (roughly 0.12% versus 0.15%; Bonferroni P = 0.0008). Because T-cell numbers per sample were unknown, differences in richness could reflect varying T-cell content rather than repertoire biology. Across sequencing depths, CIN3+ cases showed significantly higher TCR repertoire richness than controls, but evenness did not differ between the groups. Cases were distinguished from controls with an estimated AUC of about 0.78 by random forest classifiers combining richness and V gene abundances.

The immunoSEQ assay used multiplex PCR to amplify TCR beta CDR3 regions from an average of approximately 1,300 ng of genomic DNA per sample. Primer bias was corrected in the assay by using a complete synthetic TCR repertoire to establish an amplification baseline. The amplicons were sequenced using the Illumina platform. The authors processed their data as follows. Sequences were error-corrected by clustering with frequency ratios and a modified nearest-neighbor algorithm, then analyzed in the immunoSEQ Analyzer with IMGT gene definitions. At each rarefaction depth, TCR richness and evenness were averaged over 20 rarefaction repeats, and samples with fewer sequences than the depth were excluded. Wilcoxon rank sum tests with FDR correction were used to compare relative abundances of V, D and J genes between the groups. An intraclass correlation of roughly 96% for TCR richness and an average of roughly 76% across some 66 gene segments were obtained from the blinded duplicates. TCRdb limited this immuneACCESS table to in-frame rearrangements with V and J called. A share of clones is missing; checked studies link under half to unresolved V genes, and the rest is unexplained. The D gene and trimming were derived from the DNA, and the V and J assignments and clone size from that table. For this sample, the table gives approximately 41,000 clones. The leading ten clones occupy 6% to 9% of the sample.

Worth noting for this clone: What antigen it recognizes has not been identified. The read ends 3 residues before the CDR3 terminus; that terminus is restored from the germline J gene.

Every participant had a single incident cervical HPV16 infection, and women with prevalent HPV16 infections were excluded. Cervical HPV DNA was detected by MY09/MY11 PCR, and genotyping was performed by dot-blot hybridization. Roughly 16 mL of heparinized blood were centrifuged, and the buffy coat was split into aliquots, frozen at -30 degrees C, and then kept at -80 degrees C. QIAGEN kits were used to extract genomic DNA from the buffy coat specimens. At the junction V is shortened by 2 bases and J by 9 bases, with 9 bases in between. Based on the germline V gene, the CDR1 and CDR2 sequences are SGHDT and YYEEEE. The CDR3 goes from the cysteine to the phenylalanine over 12 residues. The DNA shown is the part of the CDR3 that was read: 27 bases, in frame from base 1.

The sequence was obtained from a woman between 18 and 75 years old with a cervical HPV16 infection that either progressed to CIN3+ or cleared (not recorded which). The chain is assembled from TRBV5-6 and TRBJ2-1; the D gene is unclear. Sequenced input: blood buffy coat. CDR3 DNA (partial): TGTGCCAGCAGCTTTTTAGTCGGTGAG. It translates as CASSFLVGE. Given in full, the CDR3 is CASSFLVGEQFF.